Listed below are T cell receptor beta chains from one sample, sequenced in a study of a mutant IDH1 vaccine in newly diagnosed glioma. These receptors lack a known antigen. The method was immunoSEQ multiplex PCR; TCRdb's version includes in-frame clones alone and lacks a portion of them. The table has around 32,000 clones, around 80% seen once. Sequencing used PBMCs, obtained from a glioma patient whose treatment included an IDH1 peptide vaccine. The receptors were gathered from a young woman with glioma. Each CDR3 is given with its conserved first and last residue. Fields, in order: D gene, clone size, J gene, CDR3 length, V gene, CDR3 protein, CDR3 DNA. A D gene is named only where the DNA matches it firmly. For some rows the clone size is stated as once, few or many, or as a class when expanded; others skip it.

TRBD1,.,TRBJ1-4,14,TRBV28,CASRQGQGRKKLFF,TGTGCCAGCCGCCAGGGACAGGGGCGGAAAAAACTGTTTTTT
TRBD1,.,TRBJ2-7,15,TRBV9,CASSPTLDRIYEQYF,TGTGCCAGCAGCCCAACATTGGACAGGATATACGAGCAGTACTTC
.,.,TRBJ2-1,13,TRBV27,CASSLSGGGEQFF,TGTGCCAGCAGTTTATCGGGTGGAGGCGAGCAGTTCTTC
.,.,TRBJ2-7,14,TRBV27,CASSLRPTTYEQYF,TGTGCCAGCAGTCTCCGGCCTACGACTTACGAGCAGTACTTC
.,.,TRBJ2-3,13,TRBV5-1,CASSMYGKDTQYF,TGCGCCAGCAGCATGTACGGGAAGGATACGCAGTATTTT
TRBD1,.,TRBJ2-7,14,TRBV18,CASSPRDRAYEQYF,TGTGCCAGCTCACCACGGGACAGAGCCTACGAGCAGTACTTC
.,.,TRBJ1-2,15,TRBV9,CASSVLATANYGYTF,TGTGCCAGCAGCGTTCTAGCGACAGCTAACTATGGCTACACCTTC
TRBD1,once,TRBJ2-7,14,TRBV2,CASSAGQRWDEQYF,TGTGCCAGCAGTGCGGGACAGCGTTGGGACGAGCAGTACTTC
TRBD1,.,TRBJ1-5,16,TRBV19,CASSISETGSNQPQHF,TGTGCCAGTAGTATATCCGAGACAGGGAGCAATCAGCCCCAGCATTTT
.,.,TRBJ2-7,15,TRBV18,CASSPQTDSSYEQYF,TGTGCCAGCTCACCTCAGACAGACAGCTCCTACGAGCAGTACTTC
TRBD1,.,TRBJ2-1,12,TRBV27,CASSTGVNEQFF,TGTGCCAGCAGTACAGGGGTAAATGAGCAGTTCTTC
TRBD2,.,TRBJ2-1,15,TRBV5-6,CASSLEWTSSNEQFF,TGTGCCAGCAGCTTGGAGTGGACTAGCAGCAATGAGCAGTTCTTC
TRBD1,.,TRBJ2-3,16,TRBV7-9,CASSSWTGSHTDTQYF,TGTGCCAGCAGCTCGTGGACAGGCTCCCACACAGATACGCAGTATTTT
.,.,TRBJ1-2,14,TRBV6-1,CASSEARLNYGYTF,TGTGCCAGCAGTGAAGCGAGGCTAAACTATGGCTACACCTTC
.,.,TRBJ2-5,14,TRBV7-8,CASSLGRGPETQYF,TGTGCCAGCAGCCTAGGGCGCGGGCCGGAGACCCAGTACTTC
.,.,TRBJ1-2,16,TRBV19,CASSIPGGGSNYGYTF,TGTGCCAGTAGTATTCCCGGAGGAGGTTCTAACTATGGCTACACCTTC
.,.,TRBJ2-1,13,TRBV4-1,CASSQVGYNEQFF,TGCGCCAGCAGCCAGGTCGGGTATAATGAGCAGTTCTTC